This T cell receptor beta chain was recorded in a study of shared clonotypes between healthy human individuals. Study results and limitations: Among the subsets, naive ones generally showed larger estimated richness than memory ones. There were few donors, and this limited the genetic and exposure-history diversity represented. Generation of non-shared clonotypes was less probable than generation of clonotypes shared by all four donors.

This clone was picked up a small number of times. The antigen remains undetermined. Sequencing was at deep level. Produced via immunoSEQ multiplex PCR; TCRdb's table is partial and in-frame only. This table holds over a million clones, 98% found once. V lost 0 bases to trimming and J lost 8 bases, with 11 bases between them. CDR1 and CDR2 from the germline V gene are SGHNT and YYREEE (reference sequence). This CDR3 has 13 amino acids. The material sequenced was naive CD4+ T cells sorted from blood. The subset: CD45RA+ positively selected. This chain uses TRBV5-4 with TRBJ1-1, with D possibly TRBD1 on 5 matching bases. This receptor was obtained from a man aged 25-45 years in good health. The CDR3 sequence is CASSLGGTGEAFF. CDR3 DNA: TGTGCCAGCAGCTTGGGGGGAACAGGAGAAGCTTTCTTT.